A single sample gave rise to the 29 T cell receptor beta chains below, sequenced in a study of monozygotic twins with inflammatory bowel disease. TCRdb reprocessed the 5' RACE reads; each CDR3 protein has one entry and no DNA is given. This sample's table has approximately 160,000 distinct CDR3 sequences. The specimen sequenced was blood. The origin of the receptors is a human donor with ulcerative colitis or Crohn's disease, or a healthy co-twin of an affected twin (not recorded which).

V gene TRBV29-1 combines with J gene TRBJ1-2. The CDR3 covers 12 residues. The germline V gene has CDR1 SQVTM and CDR2 ANQGSEA. CDR3 residues: CSVEGASYGYTF.

The V gene is TRBV11-3, the J gene TRBJ2-2. This CDR3 region has 11 residues. CDR1 and CDR2 (germline): SGHNT, YENEEA. The CDR3 region is CASSRSGELFF.

The CDR3: CATSESGLPHHADTQYF. The chain uses TRBV24-1 and TRBJ2-3; TCRdb lists TRBD2, though no DNA is available to test this call. The CDR3 sequence is 17 residues long. CDR1 and CDR2 from the germline V gene are KGHDR and SFDVKD.

The rearrangement uses TRBV29-1 and TRBJ1-2; the TCRdb call, TRBD1, lacks DNA for checking. CDR3 length: 15 amino acids. Looked up from germline, CDR1 is SQVTM and CDR2 is ANQGSEA. This CDR3 is CSVEDRGGWDYGYTF.

CDR3: CASSQDLSDRGREQYF. This chain joins TRBV4-2 and TRBJ2-7; TCRdb designates TRBD1, a call that cannot be tested without DNA. The CDR3 covers 16 residues. Per the germline V gene, CDR1 is LGHNA and CDR2 is YNFKEQ.

This chain joins TRBV5-1 and TRBJ2-4. The CDR3 contains 15 residues. Germline CDR1 SGHRS, CDR2 YFSETQ. The CDR3 loop is CASSLGLRGKNIQYF.

The chain has TRBV9 and TRBJ2-7; TCRdb returns TRBD1, unconfirmable since there is no DNA. This CDR3 comprises 18 residues. CDR1 and CDR2 from the germline V gene are SGDLS and YYNGEE. CDR3 residues: CASSPGGRPLSGPYEQYF.

The chain carries TRBV5-6 and TRBJ2-2. Germline V gives CDR1 SGHDT, CDR2 YYEEEE. The CDR3 covers 13 residues. The CDR3 region is CASSLGHTGELFF.

The genes are TRBV5-1 and TRBJ2-7; TCRdb's D call, TRBD2, is unchecked because there is no DNA. Germline V gene data show CDR1 as SGHRS and CDR2 as YFSETQ. This CDR3 comprises 16 residues. The CDR3 loop reads CASSYMSGSSSYEQYF.

The chain carries TRBV18 and TRBJ1-4. The CDR3 length is 13 residues. Germline V gene lookup returns CDR1 KGHSH and CDR2 LQKENI. The CDR3 loop is CASSPPVLEKLFF.

The rearrangement joins TRBV9 to TRBJ2-3. Per germline, CDR1 SGDLS and CDR2 YYNGEE. There are 15 residues in the CDR3. The CDR3 loop reads CASSVVTTSTDTQYF.

V usage is TRBV4-2 and J usage is TRBJ2-1; as DNA is missing, the TRBD1 call by TCRdb cannot be tested. The CDR3 runs to 13 residues. CDR1 and CDR2 from the germline V gene are LGHNA and YNFKEQ. The CDR3 protein is CASSQVRGNEQFF.

CDR3 sequence reads: CSARGTSGSSYNEQFF. The chain employs TRBV20-1 and TRBJ2-1; checking the TCRdb D call of TRBD2 is not possible without DNA. Per germline, CDR1 DFQATT and CDR2 SNEGSKA (reference sequence). CDR3 length equals 16 residues.

The chain links TRBV7-2 to TRBJ2-1; the TCRdb call, TRBD1, lacks DNA for checking. Germline V lookup: CDR1 SGHTA, CDR2 FQGNSA. This CDR3 comprises 16 residues. The CDR3 region is CASSLAGAGNYNEQFF.

The rearrangement uses TRBV18 and TRBJ2-3; TCRdb's D call of TRBD2 is untestable without DNA. In germline, CDR1 is KGHSH, CDR2 LQKENI. The CDR3 has 14 residues. CDR3: CASFLAALTDTQYF. Together with reference TRBV18 and TRBJ2-3, the CDR3 gives the full variable domain: NAGVMQNPRHLVRRRGQEARLRCSPMKGHSHVYWYRQLPEEGLKFMVYLQKENIIDESGMPKERFSAEFPKEGPSILRIQQVVRGDSAAYFCASFLAALTDTQYFGPGTRLTVL.

The gene calls are TRBV20-1 and TRBJ2-3; TCRdb returns TRBD1, unconfirmable since there is no DNA. The germline gives CDR1 DFQATT, CDR2 SNEGSKA (reference sequence). The CDR3 is 14 amino acids. Here the CDR3 reads CSTSGPGAPDTQYF.

The chain uses TRBV5-6 and TRBJ1-1; the TCRdb call, TRBD1, lacks DNA for checking. The CDR3 is 13 residues long. Germline loops: CDR1 SGHDT, CDR2 YYEEEE. CDR3 sequence reads: CASSLRTFTEAFF.

This sequence joins TRBV24-1 and TRBJ2-1; TCRdb designates TRBD1, a call that cannot be tested without DNA. CDR3 length: 16 residues. CDR1 and CDR2 (germline): KGHDR, SFDVKD. The chain's CDR3 is CATSEPRDRNYNEQFF.

The chain uses TRBV4-3 and TRBJ2-5. The CDR3 consists of 13 residues. Germline CDR1 and CDR2: LGHNA and YSLEER. The CDR3 sequence: CASSHGERETQYF.

V and J are TRBV6-5 and TRBJ1-6; checking the TCRdb D call of TRBD1 is not possible without DNA. Germline CDR1 is MNHEY and CDR2 is SVGAGI. The CDR3 is 14 amino acids. The CDR3: CASSSKRGNSPLHF.

The chain recombines TRBV5-6 with TRBJ2-7; TCRdb picks TRBD1, but there is no DNA to check that call. The CDR3 runs to 15 residues. Germline V gene sequence: CDR1 SGHDT, CDR2 YYEEEE. The CDR3 protein is CASSFIGGTSSTVNF.

The rearrangement joins TRBV14 to TRBJ1-6. The CDR3 consists of 14 residues. Germline assignment: CDR1 SGHDN and CDR2 FVKESK. CDR3 loop: CASSQEAINSPLHF.

This chain links TRBV7-3 with TRBJ1-1. The CDR3 contains 13 residues. Germline values: CDR1 SGHTA, CDR2 FQGTGA. The CDR3 here is CASSLGGPTEAFF. Together with reference TRBV7-3 and TRBJ1-1, the CDR3 gives the full variable domain: GAGVSQTPSNKVTEKGKYVELRCDPISGHTALYWYRQSLGQGPEFLIYFQGTGAADDSGLPNDRFFAVRPEGSVSTLKIQRTERGDSAVYLCASSLGGPTEAFFGQGTRLTVV.

The CDR3 region is CSAQLWGTEAFF. The chain uses TRBV20-1 and TRBJ1-1. The CDR3 totals 12 residues. Germline V gene data show CDR1 as DFQATT and CDR2 as SNEGSKA (reference sequence).

The chain employs TRBV5-1 and TRBJ2-3; no DNA is available, so the TRBD1 call from TCRdb remains unchecked. Germline lookup yields CDR1 SGHRS and CDR2 YFSETQ. This CDR3 comprises 18 residues. CDR3 in amino acids: CASSSLTGFRPSTDTQYF.

V is TRBV2 and J is TRBJ2-7; TCRdb designates TRBD2, a call that cannot be tested without DNA. CDR3 length equals 16 residues. Germline lookup yields CDR1 SNHLY and CDR2 FYNNEI. This chain's CDR3 is CASVRGVAGDSYEQYF. Full variable domain (missing parts from reference TRBV2 and TRBJ2-7): EPEVTQTPSHQVTQMGQEVILRCVPISNHLYFYWYRQILGQKVEFLVSFYNNEISEKSEIFDDQFSVERPDGSNFTLKIRSTKLEDSAMYFCASVRGVAGDSYEQYFGPGTRLTVT.

The rearrangement uses TRBV11-2 and TRBJ1-4; TCRdb picks TRBD1, but there is no DNA to check that call. Germline assignment: CDR1 SGHAT and CDR2 FQNNGV. The CDR3 loop spans 15 amino acids. CDR3 amino acids: CASSFPEGGDEKLFF.

The chain links TRBV7-3 to TRBJ2-1. The CDR3 extends over 16 amino acids. The germline V gene has CDR1 SGHTA and CDR2 FQGTGA. The CDR3 spells CASSRLSGGSYNEQFF.

J is TRBJ2-2 and V is TRBV6-5; the D call of TRBD2 rests on TCRdb alone, since no DNA is present to check it. The CDR3 sequence is 16 residues long. Germline CDR1 and CDR2: MNHEY and SVGAGI. Here the CDR3 reads CASSKSPGVGTGELFF.